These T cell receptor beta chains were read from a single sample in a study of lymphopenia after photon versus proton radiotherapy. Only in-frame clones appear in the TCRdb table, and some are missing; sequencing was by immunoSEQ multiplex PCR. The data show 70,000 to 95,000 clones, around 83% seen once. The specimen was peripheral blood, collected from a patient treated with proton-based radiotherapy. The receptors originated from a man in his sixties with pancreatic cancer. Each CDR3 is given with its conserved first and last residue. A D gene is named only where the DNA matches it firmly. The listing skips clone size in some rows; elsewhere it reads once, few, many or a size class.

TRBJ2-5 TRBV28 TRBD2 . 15 CASSSRTSWQETQYF TGTGCCAGCAGTTCCCGGACTAGTTGGCAAGAGACCCAGTACTTC
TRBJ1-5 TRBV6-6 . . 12 CASRDWDQPQHF TGTGCCAGCAGAGACTGGGATCAGCCCCAGCATTTT
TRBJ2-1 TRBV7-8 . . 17 CASSLGGLGSGYNEQFF TGTGCCAGCAGCTTGGGGGGTCTCGGGAGTGGCTACAATGAGCAGTTCTTC
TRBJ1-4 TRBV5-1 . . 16 CASSLGPRGINEKLFF TGCGCCAGCAGCTTGGGGCCACGGGGGATTAATGAAAAACTGTTTTTT
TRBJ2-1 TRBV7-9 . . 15 CASSPGTVTYNEQFF TGTGCCAGCAGCCCCGGGACTGTGACCTACAATGAGCAGTTCTTC
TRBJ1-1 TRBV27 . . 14 CASSSIGLNEGAFF TGTGCCAGCAGTTCAATAGGACTCAACGAAGGAGCTTTCTTT
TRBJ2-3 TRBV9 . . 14 CASSATGRTDTQYF TGTGCCAGCAGCGCGACAGGACGGACAGATACGCAGTATTTT
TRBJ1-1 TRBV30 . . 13 CAWSVQVVTEAFF TGTGCCTGGAGTGTACAGGTCGTGACTGAAGCTTTCTTT
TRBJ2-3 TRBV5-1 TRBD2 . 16 CASSPPTSGHTDTQYF TGCGCCAGCAGCCCCCCGACTAGCGGACACACAGATACGCAGTATTTT
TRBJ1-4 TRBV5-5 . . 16 CASSFAGGRGDEKLFF TGTGCCAGCAGCTTCGCCGGGGGCCGAGGGGATGAAAAACTGTTTTTT
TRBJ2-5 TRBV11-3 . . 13 CASSPDSKKTQYF TGTGCCAGCAGCCCCGACAGCAAAAAGACCCAGTACTTC
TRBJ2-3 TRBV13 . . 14 CASSLGAGTDTQYF TGTGCCAGCAGCTTAGGGGCGGGCACAGATACGCAGTATTTT
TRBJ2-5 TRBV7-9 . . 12 CASSPSRETQYF TGTGCCAGCAGCCCTTCTCGGGAGACCCAGTACTTC
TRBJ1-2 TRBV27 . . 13 CASSPGQLYGYTF TGTGCCAGCAGCCCCGGACAGCTCTATGGCTACACCTTC
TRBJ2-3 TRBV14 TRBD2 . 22 CASSQEGSDMISAGASTDTQYF TGTGCCAGCAGCCAAGAGGGCTCAGACATGATAAGTGCGGGAGCGAGCACAGATACGCAGTATTTT
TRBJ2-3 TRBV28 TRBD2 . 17 CASTETRGLLPEDTQYF TGTGCCAGCACCGAAACGAGGGGACTATTACCCGAGGATACGCAGTATTTT
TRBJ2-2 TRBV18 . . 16 CASSPIAGRGTGELFF TGTGCCAGCTCACCAATCGCGGGAAGGGGGACCGGGGAGCTGTTTTTT
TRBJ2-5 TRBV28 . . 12 CASSFGGRAQYF TGTGCCAGCAGTTTTGGGGGACGGGCCCAGTACTTC
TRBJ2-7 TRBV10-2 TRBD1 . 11 CASWDSYEQYF TGCGCCAGCTGGGACAGCTACGAGCAGTACTTC
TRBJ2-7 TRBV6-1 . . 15 CASSEAGWSSYEQYF TGTGCCAGCAGTGAAGCAGGGTGGAGCTCCTACGAGCAGTACTTC
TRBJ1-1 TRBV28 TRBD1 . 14 CASRRTGRNTEAFF TGTGCCAGCAGGCGGACAGGGCGAAACACTGAAGCTTTCTTT
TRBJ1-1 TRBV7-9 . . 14 CASSAGTLNTEAFF TGTGCCAGCAGCGCCGGGACTCTGAACACTGAAGCTTTCTTT
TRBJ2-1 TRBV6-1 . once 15 CASRETLISYNEQFF TGTGCCAGCAGGGAGACTTTGATATCCTACAATGAGCAGTTCTTC
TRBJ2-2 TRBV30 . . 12 CAWSRNTGELFF TGTGCCTGGAGTAGGAACACCGGGGAGCTGTTTTTT
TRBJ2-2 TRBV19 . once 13 CASSITGPGELFF TGTGCCAGTAGTATTACAGGACCCGGGGAGCTGTTTTTT
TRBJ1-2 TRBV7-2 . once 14 CASSLDKGDYGYTF TGTGCCAGCAGCTTAGATAAGGGGGACTATGGCTACACCTTC
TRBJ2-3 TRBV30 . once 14 CAWSVRRGTDTQYF TGTGCCTGGAGTGTACGACGGGGCACAGATACGCAGTATTTT
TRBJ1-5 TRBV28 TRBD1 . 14 CASSSDRGSQPQHF TGTGCCAGCAGTTCCGACAGGGGTTCTCAGCCCCAGCATTTT
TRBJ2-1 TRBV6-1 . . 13 CASSPRDYNEQFF TGTGCCAGCAGTCCCCGGGACTACAATGAGCAGTTCTTC
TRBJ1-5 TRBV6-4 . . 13 CASSKDRDQPQHF TGTGCCAGCAGTAAGGACCGGGATCAGCCCCAGCATTTT
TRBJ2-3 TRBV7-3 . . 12 CASSPPGDTQYF TGTGCCAGCAGCCCCCCAGGAGATACGCAGTATTTT
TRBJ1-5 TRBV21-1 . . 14 CASRGTGLIQPQHF TGTGCCAGCAGGGGGACGGGGCTTATTCAGCCCCAGCATTTT
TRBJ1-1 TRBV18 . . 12 CASSPMGTEAFF TGTGCCAGCTCACCCATGGGTACTGAAGCTTTCTTT
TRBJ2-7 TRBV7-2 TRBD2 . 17 CASSSNAPGLVVYEQYF TGTGCCAGCAGCTCAAACGCCCCGGGACTAGTTGTATACGAGCAGTACTTC
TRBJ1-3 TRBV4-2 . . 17 CASSQAKQDSSGNTIYF TGTGCCAGCAGCCAGGCGAAACAGGACAGCTCTGGAAACACCATATATTTT
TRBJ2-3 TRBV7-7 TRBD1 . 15 CATAETGASTDTQYF TGTGCTACCGCTGAGACAGGGGCGTCCACAGATACGCAGTATTTT
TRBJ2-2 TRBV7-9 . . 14 CASSPPGSSGELFF TGTGCCAGCAGCCCCCCTGGGAGTAGTGGGGAGCTGTTTTTT
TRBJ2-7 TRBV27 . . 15 CASRTTRGSTYEQYF TGTGCCAGCAGAACAACCCGGGGGTCCACCTACGAGCAGTACTTC
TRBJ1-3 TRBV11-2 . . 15 CASSLAPFSGNTIYF TGTGCCAGCAGCTTAGCTCCGTTCTCTGGAAACACCATATATTTT
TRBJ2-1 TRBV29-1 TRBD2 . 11 CSVLAGAEQFF TGCAGCGTTCTAGCGGGAGCTGAGCAGTTCTTC
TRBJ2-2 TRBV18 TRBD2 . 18 CASSPRLAGATNTGELFF TGTGCCAGCTCACCACGACTAGCGGGTGCTACGAACACCGGGGAGCTGTTTTTT
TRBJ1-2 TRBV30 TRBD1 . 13 CAWRKDRFGGYTF TGTGCCTGGAGGAAGGACAGGTTCGGCGGCTACACCTTC
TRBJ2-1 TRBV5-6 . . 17 CASSSYVPDGSYNEQFF TGTGCCAGCAGTTCTTATGTCCCGGATGGCTCCTACAATGAGCAGTTCTTC
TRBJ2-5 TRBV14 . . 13 CASSLGNQETQYF TGTGCCAGCAGTTTGGGGAACCAAGAGACCCAGTACTTC
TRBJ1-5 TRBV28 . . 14 CASSLRRDNQPQHF TGTGCCAGCAGTCTCCGCAGGGACAATCAGCCCCAGCATTTT
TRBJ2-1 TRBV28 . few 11 CASSLSHEQFF TGTGCCAGCAGTTTATCCCATGAGCAGTTCTTC
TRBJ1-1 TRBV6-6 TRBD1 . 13 CASSYQTGTEAFF TGTGCCAGCAGTTACCAGACAGGGACTGAAGCTTTCTTT
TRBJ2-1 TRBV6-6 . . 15 CASSFGTQFSNEQFF TGTGCCAGCAGTTTCGGGACTCAGTTCTCCAATGAGCAGTTCTTC
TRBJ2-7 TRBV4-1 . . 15 CASSPDTGNSYEQYF TGCGCCAGCAGCCCGGATACAGGGAACTCCTACGAGCAGTACTTC
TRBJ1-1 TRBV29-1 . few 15 CSVEGGGWRGTEAFF TGCAGCGTTGAGGGAGGCGGCTGGAGAGGGACTGAAGCTTTCTTT
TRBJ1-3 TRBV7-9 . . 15 CASSPDLRSGNTIYF TGTGCCAGCAGCCCGGACCTACGGTCTGGAAACACCATATATTTT